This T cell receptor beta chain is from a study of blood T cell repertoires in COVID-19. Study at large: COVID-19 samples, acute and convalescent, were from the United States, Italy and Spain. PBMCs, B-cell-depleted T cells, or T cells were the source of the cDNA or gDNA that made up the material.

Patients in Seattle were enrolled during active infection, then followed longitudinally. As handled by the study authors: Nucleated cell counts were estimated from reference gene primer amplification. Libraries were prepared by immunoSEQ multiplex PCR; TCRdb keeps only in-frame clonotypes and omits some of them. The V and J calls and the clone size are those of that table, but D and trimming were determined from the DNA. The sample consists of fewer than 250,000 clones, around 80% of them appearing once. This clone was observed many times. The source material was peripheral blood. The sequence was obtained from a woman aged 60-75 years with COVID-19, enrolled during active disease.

CDR3 sequence: CASSIVVGRLMNSNQPQHF. CDR3 nucleotides: TGTGCCAGTAGTATTGTTGTCGGCAGACTAATGAATAGCAATCAGCCCCAGCATTTT. The chain is built from TRBV19 and TRBJ1-5; D is ambiguous. Deletions cut 3 bases from V and 0 bases from J, with 21 bases between. CDR1 is LNHDA, CDR2 SQIVND, per germline (reference sequence). The CDR3 sequence is 19 residues long.